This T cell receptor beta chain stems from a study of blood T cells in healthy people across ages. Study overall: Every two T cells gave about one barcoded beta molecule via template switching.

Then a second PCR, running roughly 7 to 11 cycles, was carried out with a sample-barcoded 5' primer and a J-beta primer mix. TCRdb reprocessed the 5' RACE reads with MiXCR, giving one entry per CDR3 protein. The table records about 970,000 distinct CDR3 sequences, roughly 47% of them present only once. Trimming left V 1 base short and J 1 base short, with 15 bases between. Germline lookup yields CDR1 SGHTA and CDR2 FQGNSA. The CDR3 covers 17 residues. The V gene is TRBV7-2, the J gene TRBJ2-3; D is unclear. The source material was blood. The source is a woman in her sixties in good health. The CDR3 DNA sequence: TGTGCCAGCAGCTTAGTTTTGTCGGGCCCCCGCACAGATACGCAGTATTTT. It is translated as CASSLVLSGPRTDTQYF. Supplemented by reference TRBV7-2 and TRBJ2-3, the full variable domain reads GAGVSQSPSNKVTEKGKDVELRCDPISGHTALYWYRQSLGQGLEFLIYFQGNSAPDKSGLPSDRFSAERTGGSVSTLTIQRTQQEDSAVYLCASSLVLSGPRTDTQYFGPGTRLTVL.